A selection of T cell receptor beta chains follows, all from one sample in a study of T cell changes during pregnancy in multiple sclerosis. Measured with immunoSEQ multiplex PCR; TCRdb has only the in-frame clones, and not every one. The table includes under 65,000 clones, 75% to 95% detected once. The sequencing used peripheral blood, collected after pregnancy. The receptors here all came from a female donor in good health, enrolled as a control in a pregnancy study. Each CDR3 is given with its conserved first and last residue. D genes are given only for firm matches. Clone sizes are given selectively: once, few, many, or a class where the clone is expanded.

TGTGCCAGCTCACCCGCGGTTGGACAGGCGGTCGCGAACACCATATATTTT,CASSPAVGQAVANTIYF,TRBD1,TRBJ1-3,-,TRBV18
TGTGCCAGCAGTGGCTACAGGGCAAACGGCTACACCTTC,CASSGYRANGYTF,-,TRBJ1-2,-,TRBV25-1
TGTGCCAGCGTACCCGATCAGGGGGTTGGAGAGACCCAGTACTTC,CASVPDQGVGETQYF,TRBD1,TRBJ2-5,-,TRBV2
TGTGCCAGTAACCGAGGACAGAGGTTTTCACCCCTCCACTTT,CASNRGQRFSPLHF,-,TRBJ1-6,-,TRBV19
TGCGCCAGCAGCACTGGAGCGGGACAGGTTAATGAAAAACTGTTTTTT,CASSTGAGQVNEKLFF,TRBD1,TRBJ1-4,-,TRBV5-1
TGTGCCAGCAGTTTTGAGCCCACAGGGGGCTATGGCTACACCTTC,CASSFEPTGGYGYTF,TRBD1,TRBJ1-2,-,TRBV28
TGTGCCACCAGCAGAGATCGTCTAAACAGGAACACCGGGGAGCTGTTTTTT,CATSRDRLNRNTGELFF,-,TRBJ2-2,-,TRBV15
TGTGCCAGCAGCCAAGCGCAGGGGGCAGATACGCAGTATTTT,CASSQAQGADTQYF,TRBD1,TRBJ2-3,-,TRBV4-2
TGTGCCAGCAGCTCCCCCGCTAATGAAAAACTGTTTTTT,CASSSPANEKLFF,-,TRBJ1-4,-,TRBV28
TGCGCCAGGAACCGGGACAGCAATGAAAAACTGTTTTTT,CARNRDSNEKLFF,TRBD1,TRBJ1-4,-,TRBV5-1
TGTGCCAGCAAGCCGGGGGGGACTGGGGCCTACGAGCAGTACTTC,CASKPGGTGAYEQYF,TRBD2,TRBJ2-7,-,TRBV27
TGTGCCAGCCGTACAGGGTTTACCGAGCAGTACTTC,CASRTGFTEQYF,-,TRBJ2-7,-,TRBV27
TGTGCCAGCAGGAGGACAGGGGACATGAACACTGAAGCTTTCTTT,CASRRTGDMNTEAFF,TRBD1,TRBJ1-1,-,TRBV11-2
TGTGCCAGCAGCCCACTGGGGGGGTTAGTCTACGAGCAGTACTTC,CASSPLGGLVYEQYF,TRBD2,TRBJ2-7,once,TRBV11-2
TGTGCCAGCAGTCCGACAGGGCTGGGAGAGACCCAGTACTTC,CASSPTGLGETQYF,TRBD1,TRBJ2-5,-,TRBV7-7
TGTGCCAGCAGCTTCGGCGGACAGGGTCAAGAGACCCAGTACTTC,CASSFGGQGQETQYF,TRBD1,TRBJ2-5,once,TRBV11-3
TGTGCCAGCAGTTTACGAGGGTACGTTGAAAAACTGTTTTTT,CASSLRGYVEKLFF,-,TRBJ1-4,-,TRBV28
TGTGCCAGCTCAAACGGGGCACAGGGGGACACTGAAGCTTTCTTT,CASSNGAQGDTEAFF,TRBD1,TRBJ1-1,-,TRBV18
TGCGCCAGCAGCCAAGAGCTAGCAGCCTACAATGAGCAGTTCTTC,CASSQELAAYNEQFF,-,TRBJ2-1,-,TRBV4-3
TGCGCCAGCAGCCTTGCGGACTTTAGCACAGATACGCAGTATTTT,CASSLADFSTDTQYF,-,TRBJ2-3,-,TRBV4-1
TGCGCCAGCAGTGTTCGGGGGGGTCGTGATACGCAGTATTTT,CASSVRGGRDTQYF,TRBD2,TRBJ2-3,-,TRBV10-2
TGTGCCAGCAGCCCCGGACAGATCTACTATGGCTACACCTTC,CASSPGQIYYGYTF,-,TRBJ1-2,-,TRBV6-5
TGTGCCAGCAGAACACAGGGTCGGGGCGAGCAGTACTTC,CASRTQGRGEQYF,-,TRBJ2-7,-,TRBV6-5
TGTGCCAGTAGTTTGGGGAGGGCCTACGAGCAGTACTTC,CASSLGRAYEQYF,TRBD2,TRBJ2-7,-,TRBV19
TGCGCCAGCAGTCAGCGTCACAGGGGGACCACGACGGAGACCCAGTACTTC,CASSQRHRGTTTETQYF,TRBD1,TRBJ2-5,-,TRBV23-1
TGTGCCAGCAGGGGACAGGCAAGGGGAGGATGGGAGACCCAGTACTTC,CASRGQARGGWETQYF,TRBD1,TRBJ2-5,-,TRBV25-1
TGCGCCAGCAGCTTGGGTACAGGGGGCCGCTCTGGAAACACCATATATTTT,CASSLGTGGRSGNTIYF,TRBD1,TRBJ1-3,-,TRBV5-1
TGTGCCAGCAGCCCGGGGACTAAACTCTATGGCTACACCTTC,CASSPGTKLYGYTF,-,TRBJ1-2,-,TRBV6-5
TGTGCCAGCAGCCCTTGCGGGGAGGGAGGCACAGATACGCAGTATTTT,CASSPCGEGGTDTQYF,-,TRBJ2-3,-,TRBV12-1
TGTGCCAGCAGCTGGACAGGGGCCCTCAATCAGCCCCAGCATTTT,CASSWTGALNQPQHF,TRBD1,TRBJ1-5,-,TRBV27
TGTGCGACTAGCGGGTACAATGAGCAGTTCTTC,CATSGYNEQFF,TRBD2,TRBJ2-1,-,TRBV7-2
TGTGCCAGCAGCTCACAAGGACAGGGGAACACTGAAGCTTTCTTT,CASSSQGQGNTEAFF,TRBD1,TRBJ1-1,few,TRBV7-9
TGTGCCAGCATTCGGTCTGGGGGGTTCTATGGCTACACCTTC,CASIRSGGFYGYTF,-,TRBJ1-2,-,TRBV28
TGTGCCAGCAGCGCGCGGGGAGGATCCGAGCAGTACTTC,CASSARGGSEQYF,-,TRBJ2-7,-,TRBV9
TGCGCCAGCAGCGGAAACTCACAGGGAAGGGAGCAGTACTTC,CASSGNSQGREQYF,-,TRBJ2-7,-,TRBV5-1
TGTGCCAGCAGTCCACCGGGGGGACTAAACATTCAGTACTTC,CASSPPGGLNIQYF,TRBD2,TRBJ2-4,once,TRBV6-5
TGTGCCAGTAGTATGACGGGCTCTGGAAACACCATATATTTT,CASSMTGSGNTIYF,-,TRBJ1-3,-,TRBV19
TGTGCCAGCAGCGTCCGGGGGGGCCACTATGGCTACACCTTC,CASSVRGGHYGYTF,-,TRBJ1-2,-,TRBV7-2
TGTGCCAGTATGAGGACAGGATCTATCTCTGGAAACACCATATATTTT,CASMRTGSISGNTIYF,TRBD1,TRBJ1-3,-,TRBV19
TGTGCCATCAGTGACGTAGGGGGGGCCGACACTAGCACAGATACGCAGTATTTT,CAISDVGGADTSTDTQYF,-,TRBJ2-3,-,TRBV10-3
TGTGCCAGCAGCACTTACCGGGGGTTCACTGAAGCTTTCTTT,CASSTYRGFTEAFF,-,TRBJ1-1,-,TRBV7-2